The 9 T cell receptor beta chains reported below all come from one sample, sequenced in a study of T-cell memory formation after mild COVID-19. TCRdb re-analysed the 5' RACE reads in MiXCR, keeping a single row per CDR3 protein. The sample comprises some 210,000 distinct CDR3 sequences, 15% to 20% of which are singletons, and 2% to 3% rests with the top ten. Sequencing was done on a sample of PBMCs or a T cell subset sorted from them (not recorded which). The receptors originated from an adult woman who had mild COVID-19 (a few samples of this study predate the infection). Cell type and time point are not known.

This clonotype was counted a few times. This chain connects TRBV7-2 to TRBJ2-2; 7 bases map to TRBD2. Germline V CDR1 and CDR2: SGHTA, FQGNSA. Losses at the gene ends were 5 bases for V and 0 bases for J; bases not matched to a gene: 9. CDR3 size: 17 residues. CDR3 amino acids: CASSRGIAGSNTGELFF. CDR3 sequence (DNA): TGTGCCAGCAGCCGGGGGATAGCGGGTTCGAACACCGGGGAGCTGTTTTTT.

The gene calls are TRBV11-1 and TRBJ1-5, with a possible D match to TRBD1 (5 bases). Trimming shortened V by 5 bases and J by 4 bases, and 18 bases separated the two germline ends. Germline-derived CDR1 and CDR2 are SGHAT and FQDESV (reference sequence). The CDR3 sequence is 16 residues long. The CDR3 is CASSETLKRTNQPQHF. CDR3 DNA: TGTGCCAGCAGCGAAACGCTAAAAAGGACAAATCAGCCCCAGCATTTT.

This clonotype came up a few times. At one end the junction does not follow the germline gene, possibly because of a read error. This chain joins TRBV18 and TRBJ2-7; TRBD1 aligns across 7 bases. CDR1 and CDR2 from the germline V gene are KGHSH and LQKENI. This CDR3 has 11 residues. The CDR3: CASYPRQGFLF. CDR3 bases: TGTGCCAGCTACCCGAGACAGGGCTTCCTCTTC.

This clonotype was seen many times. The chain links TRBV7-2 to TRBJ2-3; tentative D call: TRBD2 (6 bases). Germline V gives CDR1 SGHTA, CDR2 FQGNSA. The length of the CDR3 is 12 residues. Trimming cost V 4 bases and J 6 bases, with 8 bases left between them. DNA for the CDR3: TGTGCCAGCAGCTATCTAGCGGATACGCAGTATTTT. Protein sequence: CASSYLADTQYF.

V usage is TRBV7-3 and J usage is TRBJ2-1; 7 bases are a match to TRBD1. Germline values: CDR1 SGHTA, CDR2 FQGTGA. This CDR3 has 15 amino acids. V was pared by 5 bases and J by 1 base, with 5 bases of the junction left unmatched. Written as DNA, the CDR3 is TGTGCCAGCAGCCCTGACAGGGCTTCCTACAATGAGCAGTTCTTC. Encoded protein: CASSPDRASYNEQFF. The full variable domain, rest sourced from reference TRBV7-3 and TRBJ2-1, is GAGVSQTPSNKVTEKGKYVELRCDPISGHTALYWYRQSLGQGPEFLIYFQGTGAADDSGLPNDRFFAVRPEGSVSTLKIQRTERGDSAVYLCASSPDRASYNEQFFGPGTRLTVL.

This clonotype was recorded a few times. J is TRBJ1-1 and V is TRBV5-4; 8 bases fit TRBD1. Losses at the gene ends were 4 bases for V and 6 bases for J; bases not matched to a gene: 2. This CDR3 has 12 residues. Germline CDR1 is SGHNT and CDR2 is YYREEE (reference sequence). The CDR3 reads CASSIQGAEAFF. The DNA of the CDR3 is TGTGCCAGCAGCATACAGGGGGCTGAAGCTTTCTTT.

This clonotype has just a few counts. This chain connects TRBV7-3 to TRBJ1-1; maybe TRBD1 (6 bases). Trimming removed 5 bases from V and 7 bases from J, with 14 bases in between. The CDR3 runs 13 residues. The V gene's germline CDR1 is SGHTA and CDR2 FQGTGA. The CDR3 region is CASSLGAASEAFF. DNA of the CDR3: TGTGCCAGCAGCCTGGGGGCAGCGAGTGAAGCTTTCTTT.

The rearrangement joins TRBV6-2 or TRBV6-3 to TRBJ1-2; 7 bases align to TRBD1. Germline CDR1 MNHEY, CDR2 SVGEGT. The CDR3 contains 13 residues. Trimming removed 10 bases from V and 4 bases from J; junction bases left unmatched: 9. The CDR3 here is CAISPTGVYGYTF. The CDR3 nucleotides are TGTGCCATCAGCCCTACAGGGGTCTATGGCTACACCTTC.

In DNA, the CDR3 is TGTGCCAGCAGCTTTTCCGACAGGGAGAAAGAGACCCAGTACTTC. This gives the protein CASSFSDREKETQYF. The chain joins TRBV7-9 to TRBJ2-5, with 7 bases lining up with TRBD1. This CDR3 comprises 15 residues. Germline assignment: CDR1 SEHNR and CDR2 FQNEAQ (reference sequence). The J segment lost 3 bases and the V segment lost 3 bases, leaving 7 bases of the junction unmatched.